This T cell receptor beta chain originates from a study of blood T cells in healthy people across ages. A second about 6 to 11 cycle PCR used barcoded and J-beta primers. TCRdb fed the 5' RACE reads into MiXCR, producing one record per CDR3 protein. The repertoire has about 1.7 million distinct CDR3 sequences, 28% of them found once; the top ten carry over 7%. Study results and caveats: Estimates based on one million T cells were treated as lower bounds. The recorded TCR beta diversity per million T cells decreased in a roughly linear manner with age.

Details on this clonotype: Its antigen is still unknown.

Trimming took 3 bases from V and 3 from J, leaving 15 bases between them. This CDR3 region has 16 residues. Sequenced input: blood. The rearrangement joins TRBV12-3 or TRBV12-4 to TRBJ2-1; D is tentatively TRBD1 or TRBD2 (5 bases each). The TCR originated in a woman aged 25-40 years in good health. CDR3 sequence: CASSFRDGANYNEQFF. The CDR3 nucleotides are TGTGCCAGCAGTTTCCGGGACGGGGCCAACTACAATGAGCAGTTCTTC.